The 16 T cell receptor beta chains in this list originate from one sample, sequenced in a study of shared T cell receptors in the human thymus. TCRdb's table, derived via immunoSEQ multiplex PCR, lists solely in-frame clones and lacks some. The table has 550,000 to 800,000 clones, roughly 88% seen once. These data also featured in a second study, about human thymus T cells.

The sample comprised thymocytes. Receptors originate from a girl less than two years old with a congenital heart defect.

The rearrangement uses TRBV27 and TRBJ2-7; TRBD2 matches at 7 bases. Germline values: CDR1 MNHEY, CDR2 SMNVEV (reference sequence). V was clipped by 6 bases and J by 3 bases; unmatched bases: 8. This CDR3 is 14 amino acids long. In DNA, the CDR3 is TGTGCCAGCAGCGTCGGGGGGACCTACTACGAGCAGTACTTC. It yields the protein CASSVGGTYYEQYF.

The J gene is TRBJ1-2, the V gene TRBV19; D ambiguous. The CDR3 totals 13 residues. V was trimmed by 6 bases and J by 4 bases, leaving 12 bases between them. The germline gives CDR1 LNHDA, CDR2 SQIVND (reference sequence). The CDR3 nucleotides read TGTGCCAGTAGAAGCCCGTTTGGCTATGGCTACACCTTC. Its translation: CASRSPFGYGYTF. Complete variable domain (other parts from reference TRBV19 and TRBJ1-2): DGGITQSPKYLFRKEGQNVTLSCEQNLNHDAMYWYRQDPGQGLRLIYYSQIVNDFQKGDIAEGYSVSREKKESFPLTVTSAQKNPTAFYLCASRSPFGYGYTFGSGTRLTVV.

This clone was found a few times. The V and J genes are TRBV5-4 and TRBJ1-3; a weak D match, TRBD1 (5 bases). This CDR3 is built from 16 residues. From germline, CDR1 is SGHNT and CDR2 YYREEE (reference sequence). Trimming pared 3 bases from V and 0 bases from J, leaving 13 bases between. CDR3 in DNA: TGTGCCAGCAGCTCGCGGGACGTTGGCTCTGGAAACACCATATATTTT. As protein: CASSSRDVGSGNTIYF.

J is TRBJ1-2 and V is TRBV5-4; TRBD1 matches at 10 bases. This CDR3 region has 18 residues. The V and J ends lost 4 bases and 4 bases, in that order; junction bases with no gene match: 16. The germline CDR1 and CDR2 sequences are SGHNT and YYREEE (reference sequence). CDR3 nucleotide sequence: TGTGCCAGCAGCCTAAAACTCACCGGGACAGGGGTAGGCTATGGCTACACCTTC. Translation: CASSLKLTGTGVGYGYTF.

The chain joins TRBV7-9 to TRBJ2-7; TRBD2 matches 10 bases. From germline, CDR1 is SEHNR and CDR2 FQNEAQ (reference sequence). Losses at the gene ends were 5 bases for V and 4 bases for J; bases not matched to a gene: 8. This CDR3 spans 15 amino acids. The CDR3 sequence is CASSHTSGDNYEQYF. For the CDR3, the DNA is TGTGCCAGCAGCCACACTAGCGGGGATAATTACGAGCAGTACTTC.

V is TRBV2 and J is TRBJ2-1, with 7 bases that match TRBD1. Looked up from germline, CDR1 is SNHLY and CDR2 is FYNNEI. This CDR3 is 20 amino acids long. Unmatched junction bases numbered 19, after V lost 2 bases and J lost 3 bases. DNA of the CDR3: TGTGCCAGCAGTGAAAGTAGGGACAGCACCCACAACCTACACTACAATGAGCAGTTCTTC. Its translation: CASSESRDSTHNLHYNEQFF. Based on the CDR3 plus reference TRBV2 and TRBJ2-1, the full variable domain is EPEVTQTPSHQVTQMGQEVILRCVPISNHLYFYWYRQILGQKVEFLVSFYNNEISEKSEIFDDQFSVERPDGSNFTLKIRSTKLEDSAMYFCASSESRDSTHNLHYNEQFFGPGTRLTVL.

The rearrangement joins TRBV27 to TRBJ2-5; possibly TRBD1 for D (5 bases). Germline CDR1 and CDR2: MNHEY and SMNVEV (reference sequence). Trimming removed 1 base at V and 2 bases at J, with 11 bases between. The CDR3 extends over 15 amino acids. Here the CDR3 reads CASSLFPDKQETQYF. In nucleotides, the CDR3 is TGTGCCAGCAGTTTATTCCCGGACAAGCAAGAGACCCAGTACTTC.

The chain employs TRBV6-1 and TRBJ1-5; a possible D gene is TRBD1 (5 bases). The CDR3 totals 18 residues. Per germline, CDR1 MNHNS and CDR2 SASEGT. Trimming took 2 bases from V and 2 from J, leaving 19 bases between them. DNA for the CDR3: TGTGCCAGCAGTGAAAACGGGGGTAGGCAGGAGGGCAATCAGCCCCAGCATTTT. This codes for CASSENGGRQEGNQPQHF.

The rearrangement joins TRBV27 to TRBJ1-1, with TRBD1 as a possible D gene (6 bases). This CDR3 has 15 residues. Trimming stripped 3 bases from V and 3 bases from J, with 14 bases between. Germline values: CDR1 MNHEY, CDR2 SMNVEV (reference sequence). Here the CDR3 DNA reads TGTGCCAGCAGTTTCGCTAACAGGGACGACACTGAAGCTTTCTTT. Translation gives CASSFANRDDTEAFF.

In its sample, this clone was seen once. This rearrangement joins TRBV7-8 to TRBJ2-7, with D unresolved. The CDR3 is 12 amino acids. Germline lookup yields CDR1 SGHVS and CDR2 FQNEAQ. The V end was cut by 3 bases, the J end by 4 bases, with 7 bases between. CDR3 in DNA: TGTGCCAGCAGCTTCCTGTTTTACGAGCAGTACTTC. Translation gives CASSFLFYEQYF.

This chain uses TRBV2 with TRBJ2-2; TRBD1 matches 10 bases. Trimming at V came to 5 bases and at J to 2 bases, leaving 14 bases not matched to a gene. The CDR3 consists of 19 residues. Germline V lookup: CDR1 SNHLY, CDR2 FYNNEI. In nucleotides, the CDR3 is TGTGCCAGCAGTTCGTCTTGGGACAGGGGAATCGTAAACACCGGGGAGCTGTTTTTT. Protein sequence: CASSSSWDRGIVNTGELFF. The full variable domain, completed using reference TRBV2 and TRBJ2-2, is EPEVTQTPSHQVTQMGQEVILRCVPISNHLYFYWYRQILGQKVEFLVSFYNNEISEKSEIFDDQFSVERPDGSNFTLKIRSTKLEDSAMYFCASSSSWDRGIVNTGELFFGEGSRLTVL.

This chain connects TRBV5-4 to TRBJ1-2; 7 bases are a match to TRBD1. The CDR3 has 16 amino acids. Germline V CDR1 and CDR2: SGHNT, YYREEE (reference sequence). V dropped 4 bases and J dropped 8; count of bases not matched to a gene: 17. This chain's CDR3 is CASSPPHRQGRGGYTF. CDR3 bases: TGTGCCAGCAGCCCCCCCCACCGACAGGGACGAGGGGGCTACACCTTC. The variable domain in full, with the rest retrieved from reference TRBV5-4 and TRBJ1-2, is ETGVTQSPTHLIKTRGQQVTLRCSSQSGHNTVSWYQQALGQGPQFIFQYYREEENGRGNFPPRFSGLQFPNYSSELNVNALELDDSALYLCASSPPHRQGRGGYTFGSGTRLTVV.

This chain links TRBV7-9 with TRBJ2-3; 8 bases agree with TRBD1. CDR3 length: 19 residues. J was trimmed by 4 bases and V by 1 base; bases with no gene match: 16. In germline, CDR1 is SEHNR, CDR2 FQNEAQ (reference sequence). The CDR3: CASSLGGADRGFDADTQYF. In DNA, the CDR3 is TGTGCCAGCAGCTTAGGGGGCGCCGACAGGGGATTTGACGCAGATACGCAGTATTTT. The whole variable domain, remainder taken from reference TRBV7-9 and TRBJ2-3, is DTGVSQNPRHKITKRGQNVTFRCDPISEHNRLYWYRQTLGQGPEFLTYFQNEAQLEKSRLLSDRFSAERPKGSFSTLEIQRTEQGDSAMYLCASSLGGADRGFDADTQYFGPGTRLTVL.

CDR3 amino acids: CASSLGGGPNEKLFF. CDR3 in DNA: TGCGCCAGCAGCTTGGGGGGGGGCCCGAATGAAAAACTGTTTTTT. The V and J genes are TRBV5-1 and TRBJ1-4; a weak D match, TRBD1 (6 bases). Germline CDR1 is SGHRS and CDR2 is YFSETQ. V was clipped by 0 bases and J by 5 bases, with 11 bases between them. There are 15 residues in the CDR3.

The chain's CDR3 is CASGLVLEGEETQYF. The CDR3 coding sequence is TGTGCTAGTGGTTTGGTACTTGAGGGGGAAGAGACCCAGTACTTC. The V call is TRBV12-5, the J call TRBJ2-5; D might be TRBD1 (6 bases). This CDR3 is built from 15 residues. V lost 0 bases and J 3 bases, leaving 11 bases between the germline ends. Germline V CDR1 and CDR2: LGHNT, FRNRAP.

The chain couples TRBV5-1 to TRBJ1-1; possible D gene TRBD1, 6 bases. Germline-derived CDR1 and CDR2 are SGHRS and YFSETQ. The CDR3 loop spans 16 amino acids. V dropped 0 bases and J dropped 3 bases, with 15 bases sitting between them. The CDR3 sequence: CASSLGQGSWDTEAFF. The CDR3 DNA sequence: TGCGCCAGCAGCTTGGGGCAGGGGAGTTGGGACACTGAAGCTTTCTTT.